These 12 T cell receptor beta chains came from one sample sequenced in a study of shared clonotypes between healthy human individuals. The naive CD8 fraction comprised CD45RO-negative cells positively selected for CCR7 and excluded terminally differentiated effector memory CD45RA+ cells. TCRdb's table, derived via immunoSEQ multiplex PCR, lists solely in-frame clones and lacks some. The repertoire has 550,000 to 750,000 clones, under 95% of them found once; the top ten carry nearly 25%. Sequencing input: naive CD8+ T cells sorted from blood. These TCRs come from a young man in good health.

The rearrangement joins TRBV9 to TRBJ2-2, with a weak D call TRBD1 (5 bases). CDR1 and CDR2 from the germline V gene are SGDLS and YYNGEE. Trimming left V 4 bases short and J 7 bases short, with 8 bases between. This CDR3 spans 12 amino acids. Here the CDR3 reads CASSPGNGELFF. The CDR3 DNA is TGTGCCAGCAGCCCAGGGAACGGGGAGCTGTTTTTT.

V gene TRBV7-8 combines with J gene TRBJ2-5, with a possible D match to TRBD2 (6 bases). Germline-derived CDR1 and CDR2 are SGHVS and FQNEAQ. This CDR3 has 15 amino acids. Trimming stripped 1 base from V and 5 bases from J, with 14 bases between. CDR3 in DNA: TGTGCCAGCAGCTTAGTCCTACGGGGGAGGGAGACCCAGTACTTC. This codes for CASSLVLRGRETQYF.

This clone showed up just once. The chain combines TRBV5-1 with TRBJ2-5; tentative D call: TRBD2 (7 bases). Germline assignment: CDR1 SGHRS and CDR2 YFSETQ. Trimming stripped 4 bases from V and 2 bases from J, with 24 bases between. The CDR3 contains 18 residues. This CDR3 is CASSPHSVLGGGQETQYF. The CDR3 DNA reads as TGCGCCAGCAGCCCCCATTCAGTCCTGGGAGGGGGTCAAGAGACCCAGTACTTC.

This rearrangement joins TRBV27 to TRBJ2-1, with D maybe TRBD1 (5 bases). Per germline, CDR1 MNHEY and CDR2 SMNVEV (reference sequence). This CDR3 has 15 amino acids. The V end was cut by 7 bases, the J end by 8 bases, with 21 bases between. The DNA for the CDR3 is TGTGCCAGCATGAAGGGGTGGGGCCTGGGCGATGAGCAGTTCTTC. Its translation: CASMKGWGLGDEQFF.

The table lists this clone with a few counts. This chain connects TRBV19 to TRBJ2-3, with D maybe TRBD1 (6 bases). The CDR3 is 14 residues long. Germline V CDR1 and CDR2: LNHDA, SQIVND (reference sequence). Between the trimmed V and J ends, which lost 6 bases and 1 base, there was a span of 11 bases. CDR3 amino acids: CASRPGHRTDTQYF. The CDR3 DNA reads as TGTGCCAGTAGACCGGGACACCGCACAGATACGCAGTATTTT.

The count of this clone is one. The genes are TRBV28 and TRBJ2-2; D is possibly TRBD1 or TRBD2 (6 bases each). With 4 bases removed from V and 3 bases from J, the gap between germline ends came to 21 bases. Germline assignment: CDR1 MDHEN and CDR2 SYDVKM. This CDR3 is built from 18 residues. CDR3 nucleotides: TGTGCCAGCAGTTCCCTCCGGAGGGGGAAGTCTTACACCGGGGAGCTGTTTTTT. Protein product: CASSSLRRGKSYTGELFF.

The chain couples TRBV5-1 to TRBJ2-2; D remains ambiguous. V dropped 0 bases and J dropped 0 bases, with 9 bases sitting between them. The CDR3 length is 16 residues. Germline lookup yields CDR1 SGHRS and CDR2 YFSETQ. The DNA of the CDR3 is TGCGCCAGCAGCTTGGTTTATGCAGCGAACACCGGGGAGCTGTTTTTT. Translated: CASSLVYAANTGELFF.

The chain recombines TRBV5-1 with TRBJ1-4; TRBD1 matches 9 bases. The CDR3 length is 15 residues. Trimming removed 4 bases from V and 6 bases from J; junction bases left unmatched: 7. CDR1 and CDR2 (germline): SGHRS, YFSETQ. CDR3 sequence reads: CASSHETGGDEKLFF. The CDR3, as DNA: TGCGCCAGCAGCCATGAGACAGGGGGTGATGAAAAACTGTTTTTT.

This chain connects TRBV5-6 to TRBJ1-4; D unclear. The ends were cut back, 4 bases at V and 0 bases at J, with 16 bases in the middle. This CDR3 spans 17 amino acids. Germline CDR1 is SGHDT and CDR2 is YYEEEE. CDR3 amino acids: CASSPNPLQATNEKLFF. As DNA, the CDR3 is TGTGCCAGCAGCCCTAACCCTTTACAAGCAACTAATGAAAAACTGTTTTTT.

This clone has only a few counts. The chain has TRBV9 and TRBJ1-2; D possibly corresponds to TRBD1 (6 bases). CDR3 length equals 13 residues. V was shortened by 4 bases and J by 4 bases, with 11 bases between the two germline ends. Germline CDR1 SGDLS, CDR2 YYNGEE. CDR3 region: CASSPTGIYGYTF. The CDR3 region has the DNA TGTGCCAGCAGCCCCACAGGGATCTATGGCTACACCTTC.

The rearrangement joins TRBV9 to TRBJ2-2, with 7 bases identical to TRBD1. This CDR3 is 16 amino acids long. J was trimmed by 3 bases and V by 3 bases; bases with no gene match: 8. Germline CDR1 and CDR2: SGDLS and YYNGEE. CDR3 loop: CASSGHRGDHTGELFF. Written as DNA, the CDR3 is TGTGCCAGCAGCGGCCACAGGGGAGATCACACCGGGGAGCTGTTTTTT.

J is TRBJ2-7 and V is TRBV14; 10 nucleotides agree with TRBD2. Trimming took 2 bases from V and 2 from J; bases not matched to a gene: 3. The CDR3 is 15 amino acids. Germline CDR1 is SGHDN and CDR2 is FVKESK. Here the CDR3 reads CASSQILAGTYEQYF. For the CDR3, the DNA is TGTGCCAGCAGCCAAATACTAGCGGGGACCTACGAGCAGTACTTC.